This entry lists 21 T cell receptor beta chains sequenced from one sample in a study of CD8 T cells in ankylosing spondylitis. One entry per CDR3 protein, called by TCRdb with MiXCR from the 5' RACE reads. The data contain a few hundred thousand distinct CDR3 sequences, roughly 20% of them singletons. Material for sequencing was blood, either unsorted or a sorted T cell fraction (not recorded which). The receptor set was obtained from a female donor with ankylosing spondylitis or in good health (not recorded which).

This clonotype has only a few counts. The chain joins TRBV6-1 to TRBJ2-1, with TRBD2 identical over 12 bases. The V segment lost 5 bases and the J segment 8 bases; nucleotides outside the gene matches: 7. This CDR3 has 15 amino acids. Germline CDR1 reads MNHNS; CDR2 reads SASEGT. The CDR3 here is CASSRRLAGEYEQFF. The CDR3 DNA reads TGTGCCAGCAGTCGACGACTAGCGGGGGAGTATGAGCAGTTCTTC.

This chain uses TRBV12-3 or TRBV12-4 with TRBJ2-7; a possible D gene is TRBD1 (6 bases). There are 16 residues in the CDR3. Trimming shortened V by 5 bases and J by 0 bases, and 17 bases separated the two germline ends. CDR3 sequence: CASSVDQGISSYEQYF. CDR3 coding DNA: TGTGCCAGCAGTGTAGACCAGGGGATTAGCTCCTACGAGCAGTACTTC.

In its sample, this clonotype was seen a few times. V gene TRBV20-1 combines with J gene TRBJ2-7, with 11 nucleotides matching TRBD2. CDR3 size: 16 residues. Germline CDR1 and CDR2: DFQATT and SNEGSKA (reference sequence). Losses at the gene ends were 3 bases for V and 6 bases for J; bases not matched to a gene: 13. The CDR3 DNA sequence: TGCAGTGCTAGTGTCAACCATGGGCTAGCGGGGGGCGAGCAGTACTTC. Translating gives CSASVNHGLAGGEQYF.

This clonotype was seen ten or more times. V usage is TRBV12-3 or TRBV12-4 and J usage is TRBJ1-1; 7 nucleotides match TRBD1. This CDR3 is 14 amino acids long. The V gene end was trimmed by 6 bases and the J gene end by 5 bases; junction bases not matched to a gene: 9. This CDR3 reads CASSPSGGGTEAFF. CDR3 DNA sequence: TGTGCCAGCAGCCCCTCAGGGGGTGGGACTGAAGCTTTCTTT.

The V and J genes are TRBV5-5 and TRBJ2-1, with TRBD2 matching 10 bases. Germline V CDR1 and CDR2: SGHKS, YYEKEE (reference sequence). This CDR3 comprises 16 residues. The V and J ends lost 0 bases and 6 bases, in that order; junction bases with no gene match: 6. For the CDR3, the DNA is TGTGCCAGCAGCTTGGTACTAGCGGGATTAAGCAATGAGCAGTTCTTC. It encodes CASSLVLAGLSNEQFF. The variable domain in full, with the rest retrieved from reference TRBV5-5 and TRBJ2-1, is DAGVTQSPTHLIKTRGQQVTLRCSPISGHKSVSWYQQVLGQGPQFIFQYYEKEERGRGNFPDRFSARQFPNYSSELNVNALLLGDSALYLCASSLVLAGLSNEQFFGPGTRLTVL.

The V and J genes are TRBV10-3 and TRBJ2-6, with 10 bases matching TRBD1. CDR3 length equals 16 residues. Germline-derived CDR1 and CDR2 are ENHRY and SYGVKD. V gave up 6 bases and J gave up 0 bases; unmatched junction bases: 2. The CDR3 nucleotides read TGTGCCATCAGGGGGACAGGGGTCTCTGGGGCCAACGTCCTGACTTTC. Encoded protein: CAIRGTGVSGANVLTF.

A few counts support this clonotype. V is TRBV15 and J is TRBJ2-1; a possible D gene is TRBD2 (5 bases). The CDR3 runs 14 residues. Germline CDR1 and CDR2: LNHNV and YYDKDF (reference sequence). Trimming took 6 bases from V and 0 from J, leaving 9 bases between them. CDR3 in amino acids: CATRTGSSYNEQFF. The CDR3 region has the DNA TGTGCCACCAGAACGGGGAGCTCCTACAATGAGCAGTTCTTC.

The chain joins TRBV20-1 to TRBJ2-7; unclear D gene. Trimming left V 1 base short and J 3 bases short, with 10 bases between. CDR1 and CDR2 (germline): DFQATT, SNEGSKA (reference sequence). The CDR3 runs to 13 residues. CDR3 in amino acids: CSARVWEDYEQYF. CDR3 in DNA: TGCAGTGCTAGAGTATGGGAAGACTACGAGCAGTACTTC.

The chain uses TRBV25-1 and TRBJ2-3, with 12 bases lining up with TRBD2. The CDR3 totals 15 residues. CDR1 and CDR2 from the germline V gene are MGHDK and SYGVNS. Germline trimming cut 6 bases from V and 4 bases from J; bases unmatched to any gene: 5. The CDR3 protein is CASSRLAGGPDTQYF. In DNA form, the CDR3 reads TGTGCCAGCAGCCGTCTAGCGGGAGGGCCAGATACGCAGTATTTT.

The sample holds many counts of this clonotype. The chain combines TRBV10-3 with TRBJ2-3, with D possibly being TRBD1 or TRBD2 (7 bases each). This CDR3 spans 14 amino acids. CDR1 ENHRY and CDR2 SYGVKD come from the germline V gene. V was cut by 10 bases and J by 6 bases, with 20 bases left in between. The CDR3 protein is CASRTGLGEDTQYF. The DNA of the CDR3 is TGTGCCAGCCGGACAGGACTAGGGGAGGATACGCAGTATTTT.

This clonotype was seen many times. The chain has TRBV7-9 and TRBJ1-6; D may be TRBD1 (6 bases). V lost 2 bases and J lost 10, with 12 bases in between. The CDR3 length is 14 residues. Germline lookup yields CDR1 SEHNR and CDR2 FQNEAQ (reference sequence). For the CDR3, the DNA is TGTGCCAGCAGCTTAACACAGGGAGACTCACCCCTCCACTTT. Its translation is CASSLTQGDSPLHF.

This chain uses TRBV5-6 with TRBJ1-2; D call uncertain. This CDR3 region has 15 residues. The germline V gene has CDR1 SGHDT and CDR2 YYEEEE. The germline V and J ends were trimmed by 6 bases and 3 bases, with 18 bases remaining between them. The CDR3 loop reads CASNLRYGGHYGYTF. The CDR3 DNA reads TGTGCCAGCAACCTGAGGTACGGAGGACACTATGGCTACACCTTC.

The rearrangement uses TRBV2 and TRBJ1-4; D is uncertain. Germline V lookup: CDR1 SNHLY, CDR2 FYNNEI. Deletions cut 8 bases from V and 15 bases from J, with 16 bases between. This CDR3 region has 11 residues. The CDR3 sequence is CASSFQEGMFF. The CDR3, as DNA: TGTGCCAGCTCCTTTCAAGAAGGGATGTTTTTT.

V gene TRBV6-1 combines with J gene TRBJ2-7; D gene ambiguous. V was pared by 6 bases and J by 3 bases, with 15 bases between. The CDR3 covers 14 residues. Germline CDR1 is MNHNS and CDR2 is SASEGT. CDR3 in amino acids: CASSPVDSGYEQYF. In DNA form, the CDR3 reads TGTGCCAGCAGCCCAGTGGATTCGGGCTACGAGCAGTACTTC.

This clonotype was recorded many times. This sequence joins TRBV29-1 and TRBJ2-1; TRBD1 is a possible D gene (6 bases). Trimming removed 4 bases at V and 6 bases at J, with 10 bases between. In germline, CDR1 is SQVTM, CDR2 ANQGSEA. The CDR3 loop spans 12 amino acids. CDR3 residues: CSVGVQGNEQFF. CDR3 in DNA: TGCAGCGTTGGCGTACAGGGCAATGAGCAGTTCTTC.

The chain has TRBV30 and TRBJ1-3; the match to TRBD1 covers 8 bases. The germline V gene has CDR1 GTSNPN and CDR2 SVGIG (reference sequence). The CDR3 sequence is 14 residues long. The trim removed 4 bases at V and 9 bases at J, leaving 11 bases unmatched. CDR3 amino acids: CAWNLGQGAGTIYF. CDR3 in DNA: TGTGCCTGGAACCTCGGGCAGGGGGCCGGCACCATATATTTT. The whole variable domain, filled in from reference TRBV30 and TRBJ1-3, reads SQTIHQWPATLVQPVGSPLSLECTVEGTSNPNLYWYRQAAGRGLQLLFYSVGIGQISSEVPQNLSASRPQDRQFILSSKKLLLSDSGFYLCAWNLGQGAGTIYFGEGSWLTVV.

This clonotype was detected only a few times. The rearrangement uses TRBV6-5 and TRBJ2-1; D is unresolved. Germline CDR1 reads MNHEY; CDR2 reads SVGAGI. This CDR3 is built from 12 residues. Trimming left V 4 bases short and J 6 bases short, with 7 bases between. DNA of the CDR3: TGTGCCAGCAGTTCCCCCCTCAATGAGCAGTTCTTC. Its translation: CASSSPLNEQFF.

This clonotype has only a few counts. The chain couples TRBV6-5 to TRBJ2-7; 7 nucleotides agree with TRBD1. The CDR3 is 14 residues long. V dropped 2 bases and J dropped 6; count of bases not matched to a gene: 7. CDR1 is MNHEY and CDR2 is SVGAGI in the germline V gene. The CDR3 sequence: CASSYPDRDGEQYF. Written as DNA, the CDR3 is TGTGCCAGCAGTTACCCAGACAGGGATGGCGAGCAGTACTTC.

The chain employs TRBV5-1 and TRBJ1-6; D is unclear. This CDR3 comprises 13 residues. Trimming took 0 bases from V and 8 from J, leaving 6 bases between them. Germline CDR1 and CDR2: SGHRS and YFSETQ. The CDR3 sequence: CASSLGSDSPLHF. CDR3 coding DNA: TGCGCCAGCAGCTTGGGGAGTGATTCACCCCTCCACTTT.

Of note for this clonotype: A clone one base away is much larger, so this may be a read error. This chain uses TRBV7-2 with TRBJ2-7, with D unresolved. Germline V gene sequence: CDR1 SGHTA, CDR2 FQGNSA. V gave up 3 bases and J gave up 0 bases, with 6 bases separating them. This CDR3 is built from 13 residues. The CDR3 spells CASSFRLSYEQYF. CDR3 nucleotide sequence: TGTGCCAGCAGCTTTAGACTCTCCTACGAGCAGTACTTC.

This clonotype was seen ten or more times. The CDR3 reads CSASKGQGGGNTIYF. CDR3 DNA: TGCAGTGCTAGCAAGGGACAGGGAGGGGGAAACACCATATATTTT. The chain has TRBV20-1 and TRBJ1-3; 9 nucleotides align to TRBD1. In germline, CDR1 is DFQATT, CDR2 SNEGSKA (reference sequence). The J segment lost 4 bases and the V segment lost 3 bases, leaving 7 bases of the junction unmatched. The CDR3 covers 15 residues.